This is a list of T cell receptor beta chains from one sample in a study of blood T cell repertoires in COVID-19. Using immunoSEQ multiplex PCR, the repertoire was profiled, and TCRdb retains in-frame clones only, with some absent. This sample carries around 220,000 clones, 65% to 85% of them seen once, and the ten largest clones take under 11%. The sequencing sample was made of peripheral blood. Receptors were obtained from a woman of 80 years or more with acute or convalescent COVID-19. Both conserved end residues are part of each CDR3. A D gene is named only where the DNA matches it firmly. Only part of the rows carry a size: once, few, many, or a class if the clone is expanded.

TGTGCCAGCTCACCGGGCAGAGACTACGAGCAGTACTTC	CASSPGRDYEQYF	TRBV18	TRBJ2-7	-	-
TGTGCCAGCAGTTCGCCCGGGACTAGCGGGAGGAACCAAGAGACCCAGTACTTC	CASSSPGTSGRNQETQYF	TRBV28	TRBJ2-5	-	TRBD2
TGTGCCAGCAGTTTATCGGCAATACAACAGGGCGGCTACACCTTC	CASSLSAIQQGGYTF	TRBV28	TRBJ1-2	once	-
TGTGCCAGCAGTGTAGGACTTACCACCGGGGAGCTGTTTTTT	CASSVGLTTGELFF	TRBV2	TRBJ2-2	-	-
TGTGCCAGCTCACCACCGCGGGACAGCTATGGCTACACCTTC	CASSPPRDSYGYTF	TRBV18	TRBJ1-2	once	TRBD1
TGTGCCAGCTCAGGAGGCGGGGAGCTGTTTTTT	CASSGGGELFF	TRBV18	TRBJ2-2	few	-
TGTGCCAGTAGTACGGCTCGGGGATCCTATGGCTACACCTTC	CASSTARGSYGYTF	TRBV19	TRBJ1-2	once	-
TGTGCCAGCAGGCTGGGCACAGGGTCCTATGGCTACACCTTC	CASRLGTGSYGYTF	TRBV6-4	TRBJ1-2	-	-
TGTGCCACCAGCAGCCCGACTGAGGGCTACACCTTC	CATSSPTEGYTF	TRBV15	TRBJ1-2	-	-
TGTGCCAGCAGACCCCCCGGGGAAACTGAAGCTTTCTTT	CASRPPGETEAFF	TRBV6-5	TRBJ1-1	-	-
TGTGCCAGCAGCTTTAAAGCGACCAATGAGCAGTTCTTC	CASSFKATNEQFF	TRBV5-4	TRBJ2-1	-	-
TGTGCCAGCAGCTTAGCTGGGGCGGAAAACACTGAAGCTTTCTTT	CASSLAGAENTEAFF	TRBV7-9	TRBJ1-1	-	-
TGTGCCACCAGGGGCGACCAACTGAACACTGAAGCTTTCTTT	CATRGDQLNTEAFF	TRBV10-3	TRBJ1-1	-	-
TGTGCCAGCAGCCAACTTGACAGGGGCCAGCGATATGGCTACACCTTC	CASSQLDRGQRYGYTF	TRBV3-1/TRBV3-2	TRBJ1-2	-	TRBD1
TGTGCCAGCAGTGGACAGGGAGCGGACCAGCCCCAGCATTTT	CASSGQGADQPQHF	TRBV2	TRBJ1-5	-	TRBD1
TGTGCCAGCAGCTTCTCTGGGACACCCAATGAAAAACTGTTTTTT	CASSFSGTPNEKLFF	TRBV7-9	TRBJ1-4	-	-
TGTGCCAGCAGTTCCCCACTCCAAGAGACCCAGTACTTC	CASSSPLQETQYF	TRBV27	TRBJ2-5	-	-
TGTGCCAGTAGTGACCGGACTCTAACTAATGAAAAACTGTTTTTT	CASSDRTLTNEKLFF	TRBV19	TRBJ1-4	-	-
TGTGCCAGTCGACTAGATTATGAGCAGTTCTTC	CASRLDYEQFF	TRBV5-4	TRBJ2-1	-	-
TGCAGCGTTACCGACGGGGAACAGCCCCAGCATTTT	CSVTDGEQPQHF	TRBV29-1	TRBJ1-5	-	-
TGTGCCAGCAGTATGGACCGGGACATACAGTACTTC	CASSMDRDIQYF	TRBV12-3/TRBV12-4	TRBJ2-4	-	-
TGTGCCAGCAGCCCTAACAGGGATCTATACTATGGCTACACCTTC	CASSPNRDLYYGYTF	TRBV6-6	TRBJ1-2	-	-
TGTGCCAGCAGCCTTCAACCTACCGGGACAGAAGCTTTCTTT	CASSLQPTGTEAFF	TRBV7-9	TRBJ1-1	-	-
TGTGCCTGGAGCACCGACTTGAGCTCAGGGGAAGCTTTCTTT	CAWSTDLSSGEAFF	TRBV30	TRBJ1-1	-	-
TGTGCCAGCAGCTTTATGGGGGGGGCGGGTGATACGCAGTATTTT	CASSFMGGAGDTQYF	TRBV7-2	TRBJ2-3	-	-
TGTGCCAGCAGCCTTCAAGGCCAGGGGGCTCGTGGCTACACCTTC	CASSLQGQGARGYTF	TRBV27	TRBJ1-2	-	TRBD1
TGTGCCAGCAGTCCAGAGCTCGCCCAGCGGTCACCCCTCCACTTT	CASSPELAQRSPLHF	TRBV2	TRBJ1-6	once	-
TGCGCCAGCAGCTTCCTTGAGACGACTAGCGGGGAGTCGCCCTCCTACAATGAGCAGTTCTTC	CASSFLETTSGESPSYNEQFF	TRBV5-1	TRBJ2-1	once	TRBD2
TGTGCCAGCAGTTCAGGGTGGCAAGAGACCCAGTACTTC	CASSSGWQETQYF	TRBV27	TRBJ2-5	-	-
TGTGCCAGCAATTTCGGTCAGCCTCTAGCGGGAGGGTCACGGCGGTCAGGGGAGCTGTTTTTT	CASNFGQPLAGGSRRSGELFF	TRBV2	TRBJ2-2	-	TRBD2
TGTGCCAGTAGCACGTCCACGGCTGAAGCTTTCTTT	CASSTSTAEAFF	TRBV19	TRBJ1-1	-	-
TGCGCCAGCAGCTTGGTTGGACCCCCGGCGGGAAAACTGTTTTTT	CASSLVGPPAGKLFF	TRBV5-1	TRBJ1-4	-	-
TGCGCCAGCAGCTTGGCCGGGTTGGCATCTCAGCCCCAGCATTTT	CASSLAGLASQPQHF	TRBV5-1	TRBJ1-5	-	-
TGCGCCAGCAGCCTCACGGGGGGGACCTACGAGCAGTACTTC	CASSLTGGTYEQYF	TRBV5-1	TRBJ2-7	-	TRBD2
TGTGCCTGGAGTGTCCAGGGCGATCAGCCCCAGCATTTT	CAWSVQGDQPQHF	TRBV30	TRBJ1-5	-	-
TGTGCCAGCAGTCGAAGAGGGTCTACGAACACCGGGGAGCTGTTTTTT	CASSRRGSTNTGELFF	TRBV25-1	TRBJ2-2	-	-
TGCAGCGTTGAAGATCTTGCGTCAGGGGTCACGAATGAGCAGTTCTTC	CSVEDLASGVTNEQFF	TRBV29-1	TRBJ2-1	-	-
TGCGCCAGCAGCCAAGGGATCCTCCGGTCCGGAGGCACAGATACGCAGTATTTT	CASSQGILRSGGTDTQYF	TRBV4-3	TRBJ2-3	-	-
TGTGCCAGCAGCTTGAGGACAGGGAGGGATTCACCCCTCCACTTT	CASSLRTGRDSPLHF	TRBV5-4	TRBJ1-6	-	TRBD1
TGTGCCAGCAGCTTGGCGTCAGTATTCATCGGGAACTATGGCTACACCTTC	CASSLASVFIGNYGYTF	TRBV5-4	TRBJ1-2	few	-
TGTGCCAGCTCCAGCTCGGGGGTAAACACAGATACGCAGTATTTT	CASSSSGVNTDTQYF	TRBV18	TRBJ2-3	-	-
TGCGCCAGCAGCCAGACAGGGGATGGTAATGAAAAACTGTTTTTT	CASSQTGDGNEKLFF	TRBV4-1	TRBJ1-4	-	TRBD1
TGTGCCAGTAGTTCTGGGGCTAGCGGGGGCCGGAGGGGCACAGATACGCAGTATTTT	CASSSGASGGRRGTDTQYF	TRBV19	TRBJ2-3	-	TRBD2
TGCGCCAGCAGCTTGAGTAGAGAGACCCAGTACTTC	CASSLSRETQYF	TRBV5-1	TRBJ2-5	-	-
TGTGCCAGCCGATCTACGTCCAATCAGCCCCAGCATTTT	CASRSTSNQPQHF	TRBV28	TRBJ1-5	-	-